One sample yielded the 8 T cell receptor beta chains listed below, sequenced in a study of cytomegalovirus exposure and HLA in healthy donors. It was with 60 Vbeta and 13 Jbeta primers that the PCR ran. Only in-frame clones appear in the TCRdb table, and some are missing; sequencing was by immunoSEQ multiplex PCR. The profile covers about 120,000 clones, with about 16% appearing a single time and under 2.5% taken by the ten largest. Source material: PBMCs. The receptors were gathered from a woman between 18 and 29 years old in good health and CMV-seronegative.

The table lists this clone with a few counts. The V gene is TRBV28, the J gene TRBJ1-1; D not certain. Looked up from germline, CDR1 is MDHEN and CDR2 is SYDVKM. V was cut by 6 bases and J by 1 base, with 9 bases left in between. The CDR3 is 13 residues long. CDR3: CASRVQQNTEAFF. Here the CDR3 DNA reads TGTGCCAGCAGAGTACAGCAGAACACTGAAGCTTTCTTT.

The gene calls are TRBV2 and TRBJ2-1; TRBD2 matches 11 bases. There are 16 residues in the CDR3. V trimming: 6 bases; J trimming: 7 bases; junction bases outside the gene matches: 11. CDR1 and CDR2 from the germline V gene are SNHLY and FYNNEI. The CDR3 region has the DNA TGTGCCAGCAGGGAACTTACTAGCGGGAGTGGTAATGAGCAGTTCTTC. Residues: CASRELTSGSGNEQFF. Full variable domain (missing parts from reference TRBV2 and TRBJ2-1): EPEVTQTPSHQVTQMGQEVILRCVPISNHLYFYWYRQILGQKVEFLVSFYNNEISEKSEIFDDQFSVERPDGSNFTLKIRSTKLEDSAMYFCASRELTSGSGNEQFFGPGTRLTVL.

This clone was seen more than once but under ten times. This chain connects TRBV29-1 to TRBJ2-7; no reliable D call. The CDR3 spans 12 residues. V gave up 5 bases and J gave up 6 bases, with 14 bases separating them. Looked up from germline, CDR1 is SQVTM and CDR2 is ANQGSEA. In DNA form, the CDR3 reads TGCAGCGTTTTTTTCGGGTTGCGCGAGCAGTACTTC. This sequence encodes CSVFFGLREQYF.

The chain employs TRBV11-2 and TRBJ2-1, with D unclear. CDR3 length: 13 amino acids. Trimming pared 2 bases from V and 8 bases from J, leaving 10 bases between. CDR1 and CDR2 (germline): SGHAT, FQNNGV. CDR3 DNA sequence: TGTGCCAGCAGCTTACTAAGAGCATATGAGCAGTTCTTC. It encodes CASSLLRAYEQFF.

The table lists this clone with a few counts. V and J are TRBV19 and TRBJ2-1; 8 bases map to TRBD2. Trimming cost V 7 bases and J 3 bases; bases outside gene matches: 2. In germline, CDR1 is LNHDA, CDR2 SQIVND (reference sequence). The CDR3 consists of 13 residues. The chain's CDR3 is CASTLAGYNEQFF. CDR3 DNA sequence: TGTGCCAGTACCCTAGCGGGCTACAATGAGCAGTTCTTC.

The rearrangement joins TRBV5-1 to TRBJ2-5; 10 bases line up with TRBD1. Germline-derived CDR1 and CDR2 are SGHRS and YFSETQ. This CDR3 spans 18 amino acids. Trimming removed 2 bases from V and 1 base from J; junction bases left unmatched: 11. The CDR3 DNA sequence: TGCGCCAGCAGCTTCAATGGGGGGACAGGGGCTATCCAAGAGACCCAGTACTTC. Its translation: CASSFNGGTGAIQETQYF. Combining the CDR3 with reference TRBV5-1 and TRBJ2-5 gives the whole variable domain KAGVTQTPRYLIKTRGQQVTLSCSPISGHRSVSWYQQTPGQGLQFLFEYFSETQRNKGNFPGRFSGRQFSNSRSEMNVSTLELGDSALYLCASSFNGGTGAIQETQYFGPGTRLLVL.

This clone has just a few counts. The CDR3 loop is CASTNRQGGYTF. As DNA, the CDR3 is TGTGCCAGCACTAATCGACAGGGCGGCTACACCTTC. This rearrangement joins TRBV28 to TRBJ1-2; TRBD1 aligns across 7 bases. J was trimmed by 8 bases and V by 7 bases; bases with no gene match: 7. The CDR3 is made up of 12 amino acids. CDR1 is MDHEN, CDR2 SYDVKM, per germline.

This clone has only a few counts. The rearrangement uses TRBV7-6 and TRBJ2-2; D call uncertain. V was pared by 5 bases and J by 5 bases, with 9 bases between. Germline-derived CDR1 and CDR2 are SGHVS and FNYEAQ. The CDR3 consists of 13 residues. The CDR3 DNA reads TGTGCCAGCAGCACCAGATGGACCGGGGAGCTGTTTTTT. Translated, it gives CASSTRWTGELFF.